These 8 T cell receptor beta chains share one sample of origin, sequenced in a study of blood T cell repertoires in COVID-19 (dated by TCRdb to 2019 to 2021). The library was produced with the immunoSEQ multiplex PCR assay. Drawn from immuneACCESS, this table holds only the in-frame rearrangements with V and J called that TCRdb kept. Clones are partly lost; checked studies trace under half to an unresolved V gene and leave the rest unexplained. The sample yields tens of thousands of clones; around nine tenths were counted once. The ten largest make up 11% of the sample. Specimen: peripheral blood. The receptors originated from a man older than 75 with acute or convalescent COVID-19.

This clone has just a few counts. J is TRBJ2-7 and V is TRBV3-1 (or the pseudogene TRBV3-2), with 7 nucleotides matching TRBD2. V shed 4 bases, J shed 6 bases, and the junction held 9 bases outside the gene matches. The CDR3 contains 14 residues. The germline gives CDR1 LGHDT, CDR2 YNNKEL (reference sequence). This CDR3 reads CASSPGLVTPEQYF. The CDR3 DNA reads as TGTGCCAGCAGCCCAGGACTAGTCACCCCCGAGCAGTACTTC.

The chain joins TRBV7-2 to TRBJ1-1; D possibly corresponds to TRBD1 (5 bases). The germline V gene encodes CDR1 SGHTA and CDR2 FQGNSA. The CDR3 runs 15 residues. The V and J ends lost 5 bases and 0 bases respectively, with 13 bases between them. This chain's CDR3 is CASSHPGGMNTEAFF. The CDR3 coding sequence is TGTGCCAGCAGCCATCCCGGGGGGATGAACACTGAAGCTTTCTTT.

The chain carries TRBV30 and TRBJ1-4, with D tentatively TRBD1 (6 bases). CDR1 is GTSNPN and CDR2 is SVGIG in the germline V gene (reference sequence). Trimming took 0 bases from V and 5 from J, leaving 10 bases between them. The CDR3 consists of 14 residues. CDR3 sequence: CAWSVTGGNEKLFF. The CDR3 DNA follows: TGTGCCTGGAGTGTAACGGGGGGCAATGAAAAACTGTTTTTT. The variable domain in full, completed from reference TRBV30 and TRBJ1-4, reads SQTIHQWPATLVQPVGSPLSLECTVEGTSNPNLYWYRQAAGRGLQLLFYSVGIGQISSEVPQNLSASRPQDRQFILSSKKLLLSDSGFYLCAWSVTGGNEKLFFGSGTQLSVL.

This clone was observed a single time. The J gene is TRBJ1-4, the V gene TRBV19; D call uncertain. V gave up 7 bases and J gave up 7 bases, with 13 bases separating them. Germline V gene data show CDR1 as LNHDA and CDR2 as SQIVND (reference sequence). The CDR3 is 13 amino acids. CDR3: CASNEGRSEKLFF. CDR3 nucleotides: TGTGCCAGTAATGAGGGTAGGAGTGAAAAACTGTTTTTT.

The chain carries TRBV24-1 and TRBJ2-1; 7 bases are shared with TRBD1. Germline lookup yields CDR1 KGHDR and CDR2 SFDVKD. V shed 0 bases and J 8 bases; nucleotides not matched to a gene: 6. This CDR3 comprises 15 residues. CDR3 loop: CATSDLRTGSDEQFF. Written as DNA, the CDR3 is TGTGCCACCAGTGATTTGAGGACAGGTTCAGATGAGCAGTTCTTC.

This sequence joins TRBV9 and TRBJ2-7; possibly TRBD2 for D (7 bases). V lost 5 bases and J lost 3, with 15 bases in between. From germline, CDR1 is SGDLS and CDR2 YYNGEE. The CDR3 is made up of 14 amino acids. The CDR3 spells CASSAGDTHYEQYF. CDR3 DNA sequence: TGTGCCAGCAGTGCGGGGGACACCCACTACGAGCAGTACTTC.

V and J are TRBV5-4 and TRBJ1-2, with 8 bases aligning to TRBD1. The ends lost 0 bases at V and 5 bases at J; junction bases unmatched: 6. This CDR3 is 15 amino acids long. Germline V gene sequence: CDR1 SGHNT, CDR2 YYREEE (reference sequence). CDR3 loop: CASSLGGQAGYGYTF. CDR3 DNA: TGTGCCAGCAGCTTGGGGGGACAGGCGGGTTATGGCTACACCTTC.

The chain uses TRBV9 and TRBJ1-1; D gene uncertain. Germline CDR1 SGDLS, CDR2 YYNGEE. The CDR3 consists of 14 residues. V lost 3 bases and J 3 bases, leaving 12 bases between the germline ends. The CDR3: CASSASEGYTEAFF. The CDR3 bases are TGTGCCAGCAGCGCAAGTGAGGGTTACACTGAAGCTTTCTTT.